At least ten counts were recorded for the clone carrying this TCR beta chain. Its antigen is as yet unknown. These data originate in a study of neurological immune-mediated disorders. Regarding the study as a whole: With the multiple sclerosis repertoire cluster, none of the clinical or MRI features showed an association.

TCRdb fed the 5' RACE reads into MiXCR, producing one record per CDR3 protein. The profile covers more than 75,000 distinct CDR3 sequences, with 3.5% appearing a single time and 2.5% to 3% taken by the ten largest. Germline V gives CDR1 WSHSY, CDR2 SAAADI. The CDR3 has 13 residues. V dropped 2 bases and J dropped 5 bases, with 9 bases sitting between them. V gene TRBV10-2 combines with J gene TRBJ1-1; D might be TRBD1 (5 bases). This sequence was found in a woman aged 50 to 65 with multiple sclerosis. Sequencing used PBMCs. The CDR3, as DNA: TGCGCCAGCAGTGAGACAGACAGAACTGAAGCTTTCTTT. Encoded protein: CASSETDRTEAFF.